Below are 14 T cell receptor beta chains sequenced from a single sample in a study of naive and memory T cell subsets. Study results and limitations: Possibly reflecting memory cells re-expressing CD45RA, a few larger clonotypes occurred in naive repertoires, especially CD8.

Two oligonucleotides, mixed equimolar, formed the beta constant-region primer covering TRBC1 and TRBC2. The ligated cDNA underwent four PCR rounds using SP2 and nested alpha and beta constant-region primers. TCRdb processed the UMI-ligation and nested PCR reads anew with MiXCR; each CDR3 protein has one entry. The sample yields under 150,000 distinct CDR3 sequences, about 20% seen once. These TCRs' antigens remain unknown. The source material was naive CD8+ T cells from blood. These receptors were obtained from a human donor in good health.

This sequence joins TRBV4-1 and TRBJ2-7, with a weak D call TRBD1 (5 bases). CDR1 is MGHRA, CDR2 YSYEKL, per germline. V shed 4 bases and J shed 4 bases, with 14 bases lying between them. The CDR3 is made up of 14 amino acids. In DNA, the CDR3 is TGCGCCAGCAGCCTCCTGGACAAGAAATACGAGCAGTACTTC. It encodes CASSLLDKKYEQYF.

This clonotype was seen a few times. V and J are TRBV3-1 and TRBJ1-5, with D unresolved. V was clipped by 0 bases and J by 0 bases, with 9 bases between them. Germline V CDR1 and CDR2: LGHDT, YNNKEL (reference sequence). CDR3 length: 16 residues. The CDR3 DNA follows: TGTGCCAGCAGCCAAGATCCCACAAATAGCAATCAGCCCCAGCATTTT. It encodes CASSQDPTNSNQPQHF.

In its sample, this clonotype was seen many times. The CDR3 nucleotides read TGTGCCAGTAGTCCGGACAGCGCCTACGAGCAGTACTTC. Its protein product is CASSPDSAYEQYF. This rearrangement joins TRBV19 to TRBJ2-7; TRBD1 might be the D (6 bases). The germline CDR1 and CDR2 sequences are LNHDA and SQIVND (reference sequence). Trimming shortened V by 5 bases and J by 2 bases, and 10 bases separated the two germline ends. The CDR3 consists of 13 residues.

The gene calls are TRBV29-1 and TRBJ1-3, with D uncertain. From germline, CDR1 is SQVTM and CDR2 ANQGSEA. V was shortened by 4 bases and J by 6 bases, with 10 bases between the two germline ends. This CDR3 contains 12 residues. The CDR3 protein is CSVVELSNTIYF. In nucleotides, the CDR3 is TGCAGCGTTGTCGAACTGTCAAACACCATATATTTT.

This clonotype showed up many times. The rearrangement links TRBV28 to TRBJ2-1; no reliable D call. The CDR3 covers 14 residues. Trimming took 8 bases from V and 6 from J, leaving 17 bases between them. Germline loops: CDR1 MDHEN, CDR2 SYDVKM. Here the CDR3 DNA reads TGTGCCAGCCAACAAGCTTTCTCTATCAATGAGCAGTTCTTC. It yields the protein CASQQAFSINEQFF.

This chain uses TRBV15 with TRBJ2-2; 11 nucleotides align to TRBD1. Per the germline V gene, CDR1 is LNHNV and CDR2 is YYDKDF (reference sequence). V dropped 5 bases and J dropped 5; count of bases not matched to a gene: 7. The CDR3 length is 16 residues. The CDR3 DNA sequence: TGTGCCACCAGCGCCCACGGGACAGGGGGGACCGGGGAGCTGTTTTTT. Translation: CATSAHGTGGTGELFF.

This clonotype came up many times. The chain couples TRBV20-1 to TRBJ2-7; TRBD1 matches at 8 bases. In germline, CDR1 is DFQATT, CDR2 SNEGSKA (reference sequence). This CDR3 region has 13 residues. V was clipped by 3 bases and J by 2 bases; unmatched bases: 3. The CDR3 DNA sequence: TGCAGTGCTAGGGTGGACAGGGCCTACGAGCAGTACTTC. It specifies CSARVDRAYEQYF.

This chain joins TRBV6-1 and TRBJ2-2, with 8 nucleotides matching TRBD1. Germline loops: CDR1 MNHNS, CDR2 SASEGT. With 1 base clipped from V and 1 base from J, the junction kept 5 bases outside the gene matches. The CDR3 is 17 residues long. CDR3 DNA: TGTGCCAGCAGTGAAGAGGCAGGGGGCCTGAACACCGGGGAGCTGTTTTTT. Its translation: CASSEEAGGLNTGELFF.

Comments on this clonotype: Because the CDR3's place on the DNA is in doubt, the DNA is left out and the CDR3 is given as listed by TCRdb. This chain uses TRBV11-3 with TRBJ2-7; TRBD1, as called in the table, went unchecked against the DNA. The CDR3 spans 19 residues, counting both ends. CDR1 and CDR2 (germline): SGHNT, YENEEA. CDR3 residues: CASVYLCASSLRQGHEQYF.

This chain uses TRBV27 with TRBJ1-2; D is undetermined. The germline gives CDR1 MNHEY, CDR2 SMNVEV (reference sequence). The CDR3 has 15 residues. With 4 bases removed from V and 4 bases from J, the gap between germline ends came to 16 bases. CDR3 in amino acids: CASSWSRTPLYGYTF. The CDR3 coding sequence is TGTGCCAGCAGTTGGAGCCGAACCCCACTCTATGGCTACACCTTC.

Only a few counts were recorded for this clonotype. The chain couples TRBV27 to TRBJ2-7, with a tentative D call TRBD2 (5 bases). The V and J ends lost 3 bases and 4 bases respectively, with 19 bases between them. CDR1 and CDR2 (germline): MNHEY, SMNVEV (reference sequence). The CDR3 extends over 16 amino acids. CDR3 coding DNA: TGTGCCAGCAGTTTCCAGGTGGCGGGTGCACTATACGAGCAGTACTTC. Amino acids: CASSFQVAGALYEQYF.

The V and J genes are TRBV28 and TRBJ2-1; TRBD1 matches at 10 bases. This CDR3 is built from 15 residues. Germline CDR1 reads MDHEN; CDR2 reads SYDVKM. Trimming removed 4 bases from V and 5 bases from J; junction bases left unmatched: 5. This CDR3 is CASSSAGTGDNEQFF. DNA for the CDR3: TGTGCCAGCAGTTCTGCCGGGACAGGGGACAATGAGCAGTTCTTC.

This chain links TRBV6-5 with TRBJ1-1; D is undetermined. The germline V gene has CDR1 MNHEY and CDR2 SVGAGI. V lost 6 bases and J lost 1, with 15 bases in between. The CDR3 contains 15 residues. The CDR3 protein is CASSDTDTSNTEAFF. For the CDR3, the DNA is TGTGCCAGCAGCGACACTGACACCTCGAACACTGAAGCTTTCTTT.

This chain links TRBV20-1 with TRBJ2-1; 8 bases are a match to TRBD1. CDR1 is DFQATT and CDR2 is SNEGSKA in the germline V gene (reference sequence). The CDR3 is 18 amino acids. V gave up 3 bases and J gave up 0 bases; unmatched junction bases: 13. The DNA of the CDR3 is TGCAGTGCTAGGTTCGACAGGGGCGCACCCAGCTCCTACAATGAGCAGTTCTTC. It codes for CSARFDRGAPSSYNEQFF.